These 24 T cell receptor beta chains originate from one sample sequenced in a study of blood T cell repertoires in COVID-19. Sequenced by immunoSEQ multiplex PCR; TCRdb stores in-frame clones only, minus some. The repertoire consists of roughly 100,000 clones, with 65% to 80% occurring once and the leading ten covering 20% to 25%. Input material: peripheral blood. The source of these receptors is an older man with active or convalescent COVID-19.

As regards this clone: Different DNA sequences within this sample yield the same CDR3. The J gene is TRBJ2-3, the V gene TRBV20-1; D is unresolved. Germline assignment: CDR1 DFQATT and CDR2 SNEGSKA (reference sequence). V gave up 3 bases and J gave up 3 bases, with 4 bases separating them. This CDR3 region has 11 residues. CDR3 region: CSARRTDTQYF. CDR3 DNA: TGCAGTGCTAGGCGGACAGATACGCAGTATTTT.

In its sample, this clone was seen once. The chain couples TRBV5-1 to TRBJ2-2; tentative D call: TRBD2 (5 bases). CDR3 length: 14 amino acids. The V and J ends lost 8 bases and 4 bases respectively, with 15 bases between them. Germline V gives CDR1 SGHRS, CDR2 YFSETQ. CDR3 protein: CARLKDCITGELFF. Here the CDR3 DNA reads TGCGCCAGGTTGAAGGACTGCATCACCGGGGAGCTGTTTTTT.

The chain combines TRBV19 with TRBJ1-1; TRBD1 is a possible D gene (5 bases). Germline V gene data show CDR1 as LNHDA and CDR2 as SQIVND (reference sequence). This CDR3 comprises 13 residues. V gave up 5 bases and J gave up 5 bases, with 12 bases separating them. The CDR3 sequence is CASSVQEGTEAFF. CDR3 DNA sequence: TGTGCCAGTAGTGTGCAGGAGGGGACTGAAGCTTTCTTT.

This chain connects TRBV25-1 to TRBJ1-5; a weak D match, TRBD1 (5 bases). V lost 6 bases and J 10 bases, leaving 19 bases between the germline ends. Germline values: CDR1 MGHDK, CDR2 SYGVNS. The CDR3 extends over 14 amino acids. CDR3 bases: TGTGCCAGCAGGGCTCAGGGTGATAGGGGACCCCAGCATTTT. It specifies CASRAQGDRGPQHF.

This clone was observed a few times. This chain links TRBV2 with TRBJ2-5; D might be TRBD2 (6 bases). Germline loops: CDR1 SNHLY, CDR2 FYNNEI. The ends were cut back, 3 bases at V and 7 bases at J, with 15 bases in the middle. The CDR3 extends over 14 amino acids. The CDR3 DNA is TGTGCCAGCAGTGAGGGGAGGACCGCGGGGACCCAGTACTTC. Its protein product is CASSEGRTAGTQYF. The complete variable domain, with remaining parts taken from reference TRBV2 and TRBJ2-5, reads EPEVTQTPSHQVTQMGQEVILRCVPISNHLYFYWYRQILGQKVEFLVSFYNNEISEKSEIFDDQFSVERPDGSNFTLKIRSTKLEDSAMYFCASSEGRTAGTQYFGPGTRLLVL.

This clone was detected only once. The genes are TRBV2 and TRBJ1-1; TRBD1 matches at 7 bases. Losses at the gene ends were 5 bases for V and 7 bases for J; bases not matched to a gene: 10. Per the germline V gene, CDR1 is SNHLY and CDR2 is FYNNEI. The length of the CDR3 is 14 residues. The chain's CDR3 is CASSITDRVGEAFF. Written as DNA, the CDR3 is TGTGCCAGCAGTATCACCGACAGGGTTGGTGAAGCTTTCTTT.

CDR3 region: CASSDQGYTEAFF. The CDR3 coding sequence is TGTGCCAGCAGTGATCAGGGGTACACTGAAGCTTTCTTT. The rearrangement uses TRBV2 and TRBJ1-1; D might be TRBD1 (6 bases). With 3 bases removed from V and 3 bases from J, the gap between germline ends came to 8 bases. CDR1 is SNHLY, CDR2 FYNNEI, per germline. The CDR3 length is 13 residues.

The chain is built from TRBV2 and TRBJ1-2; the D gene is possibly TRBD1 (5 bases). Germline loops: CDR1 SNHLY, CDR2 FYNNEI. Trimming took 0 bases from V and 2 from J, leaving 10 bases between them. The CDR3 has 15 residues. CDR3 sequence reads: CASSEASGLNYGYTF. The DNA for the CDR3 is TGTGCCAGCAGTGAAGCATCGGGACTGAACTATGGCTACACCTTC.

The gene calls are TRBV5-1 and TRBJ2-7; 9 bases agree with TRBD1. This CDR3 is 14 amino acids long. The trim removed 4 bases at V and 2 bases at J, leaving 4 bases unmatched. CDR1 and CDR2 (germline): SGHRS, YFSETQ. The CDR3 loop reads CASSIRDRAYEQYF. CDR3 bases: TGCGCCAGCAGCATCCGGGACAGGGCCTACGAGCAGTACTTC.

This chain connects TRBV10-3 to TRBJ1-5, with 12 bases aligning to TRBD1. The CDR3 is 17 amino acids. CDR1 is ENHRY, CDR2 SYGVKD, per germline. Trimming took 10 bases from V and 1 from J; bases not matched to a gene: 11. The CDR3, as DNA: TGTGCCAAACTCCGGGACAGGGGGCTGTGGAGCAATCAGCCCCAGCATTTT. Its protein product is CAKLRDRGLWSNQPQHF.

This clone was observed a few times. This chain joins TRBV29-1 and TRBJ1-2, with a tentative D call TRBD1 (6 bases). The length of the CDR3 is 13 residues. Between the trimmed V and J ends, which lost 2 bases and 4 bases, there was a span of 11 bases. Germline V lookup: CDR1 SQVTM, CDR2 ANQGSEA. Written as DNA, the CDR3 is TGCAGCGTTGAAAAGGGGGTCGGCTATGGCTACACCTTC. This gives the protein CSVEKGVGYGYTF.

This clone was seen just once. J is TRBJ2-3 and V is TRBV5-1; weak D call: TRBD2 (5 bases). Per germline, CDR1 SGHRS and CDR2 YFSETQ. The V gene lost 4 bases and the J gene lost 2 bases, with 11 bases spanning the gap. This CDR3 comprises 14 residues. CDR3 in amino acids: CASSTGIFTDTQYF. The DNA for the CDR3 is TGCGCCAGCAGCACCGGGATTTTCACAGATACGCAGTATTTT.

In DNA form, the CDR3 reads TGTGCCAGCAGTCTGCAAACCAGCTCCTACAATGAGCAGTTCTTC. It specifies CASSLQTSSYNEQFF. This chain uses TRBV2 with TRBJ2-1, with no clear D. Trimming cost V 5 bases and J 0 bases, with 11 bases left between them. The CDR3 has 15 residues. Germline V lookup: CDR1 SNHLY, CDR2 FYNNEI.

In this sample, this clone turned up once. CDR3 sequence (DNA): TGTGCCAGCAGCCAAGGCCAAGGGTGGCACAGGGAGAAAGATACGCAGTATTTT. Its translation is CASSQGQGWHREKDTQYF. V and J are TRBV3-1 (or the pseudogene TRBV3-2) and TRBJ2-3; TRBD1 might be the D (6 bases). The germline gives CDR1 LGHDT, CDR2 YNNKEL (reference sequence). There are 18 residues in the CDR3. The germline V and J ends were trimmed by 1 base and 5 bases, with 22 bases remaining between them.

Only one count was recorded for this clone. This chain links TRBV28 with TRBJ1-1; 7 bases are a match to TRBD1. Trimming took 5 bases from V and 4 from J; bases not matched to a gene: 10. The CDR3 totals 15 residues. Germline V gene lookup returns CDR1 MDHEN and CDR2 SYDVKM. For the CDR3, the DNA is TGTGCCAGCAGTCCCTACACAGGGGATAGCACTGAAGCTTTCTTT. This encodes CASSPYTGDSTEAFF.

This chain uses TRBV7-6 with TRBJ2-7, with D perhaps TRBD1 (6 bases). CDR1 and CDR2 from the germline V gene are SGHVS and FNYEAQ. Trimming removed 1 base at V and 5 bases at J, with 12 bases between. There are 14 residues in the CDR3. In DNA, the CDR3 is TGTGCCAGCAGCTTAGTTACAGGGCTCGACGAGCAGTACTTC. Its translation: CASSLVTGLDEQYF.

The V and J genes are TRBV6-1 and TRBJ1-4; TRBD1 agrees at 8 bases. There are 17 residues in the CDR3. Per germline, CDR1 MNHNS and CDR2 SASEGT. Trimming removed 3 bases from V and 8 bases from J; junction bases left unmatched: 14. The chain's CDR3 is CASSDGPDRVEWEKLFF. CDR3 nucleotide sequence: TGTGCCAGCAGTGACGGCCCGGACAGGGTGGAGTGGGAAAAACTGTTTTTT.

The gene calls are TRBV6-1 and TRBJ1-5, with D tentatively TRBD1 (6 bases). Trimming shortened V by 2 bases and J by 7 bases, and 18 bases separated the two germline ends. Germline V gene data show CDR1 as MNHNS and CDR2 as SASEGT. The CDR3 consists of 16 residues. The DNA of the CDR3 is TGTGCCAGCAGTGAAAAGTCAGGTACAGGGAACCAGCCCCAGCATTTT. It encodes CASSEKSGTGNQPQHF.

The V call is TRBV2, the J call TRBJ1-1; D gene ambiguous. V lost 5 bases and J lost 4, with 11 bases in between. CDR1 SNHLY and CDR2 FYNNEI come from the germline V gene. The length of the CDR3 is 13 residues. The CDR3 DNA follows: TGTGCCAGCAGTCGGTTATCGAGCACTGAAGCTTTCTTT. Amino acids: CASSRLSSTEAFF.

CDR3 sequence: CATQPGGGGIETQYF. The CDR3 DNA sequence: TGTGCCACCCAACCGGGAGGAGGGGGTATCGAGACCCAGTACTTC. The chain joins TRBV10-3 to TRBJ2-5; possible D gene TRBD2, 7 bases. V was clipped by 10 bases and J by 5 bases, with 23 bases between them. Germline-derived CDR1 and CDR2 are ENHRY and SYGVKD. The CDR3 contains 15 residues.

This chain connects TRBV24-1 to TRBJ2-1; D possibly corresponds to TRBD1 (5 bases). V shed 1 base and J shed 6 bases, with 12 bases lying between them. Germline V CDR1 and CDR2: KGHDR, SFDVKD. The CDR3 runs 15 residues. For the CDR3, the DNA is TGTGCCACCAGTGATTTTCGGCAGGGCAGCAATGAGCAGTTCTTC. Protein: CATSDFRQGSNEQFF.

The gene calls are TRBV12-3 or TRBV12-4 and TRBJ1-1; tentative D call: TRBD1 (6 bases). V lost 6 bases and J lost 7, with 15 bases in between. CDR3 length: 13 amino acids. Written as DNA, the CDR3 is TGTGCCAGCAGCCGTCAGGGGATTGGTGAAGCTTTCTTT. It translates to CASSRQGIGEAFF.

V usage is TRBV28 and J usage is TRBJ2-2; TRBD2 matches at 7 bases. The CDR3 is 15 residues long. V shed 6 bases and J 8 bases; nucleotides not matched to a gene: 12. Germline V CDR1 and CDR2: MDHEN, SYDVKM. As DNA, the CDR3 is TGTGCCAGCAGCCGCCGACTAGCCTCCACGGGGGAGCTGTTTTTT. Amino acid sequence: CASSRRLASTGELFF.

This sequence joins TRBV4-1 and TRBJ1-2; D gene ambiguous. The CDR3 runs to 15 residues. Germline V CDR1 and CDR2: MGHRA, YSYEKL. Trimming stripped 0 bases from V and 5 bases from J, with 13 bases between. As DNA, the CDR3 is TGCGCCAGCAGCCAAGATCGCGGGGATCCTTATGGCTACACCTTC. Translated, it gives CASSQDRGDPYGYTF.